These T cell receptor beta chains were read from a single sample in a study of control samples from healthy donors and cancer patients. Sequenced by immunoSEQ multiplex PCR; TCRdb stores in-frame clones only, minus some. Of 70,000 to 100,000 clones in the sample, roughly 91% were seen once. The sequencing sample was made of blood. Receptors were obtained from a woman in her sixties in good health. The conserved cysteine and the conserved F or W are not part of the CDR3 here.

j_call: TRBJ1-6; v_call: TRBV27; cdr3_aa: ASSLWGRASSPLH
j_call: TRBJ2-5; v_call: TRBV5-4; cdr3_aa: ASSQRDRQETQY
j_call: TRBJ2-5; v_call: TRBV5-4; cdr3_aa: ASSFAGIETQY
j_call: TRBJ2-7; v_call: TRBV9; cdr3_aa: ASSEEGTGKAY
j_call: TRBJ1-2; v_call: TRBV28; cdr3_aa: ASSSPGRGDGYT
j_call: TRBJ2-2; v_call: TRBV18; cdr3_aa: ASSLTGTAAYTGELF
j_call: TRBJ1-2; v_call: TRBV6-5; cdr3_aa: ASSTSGRYGYT
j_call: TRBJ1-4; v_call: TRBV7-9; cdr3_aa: ASSFPVLPEKLF
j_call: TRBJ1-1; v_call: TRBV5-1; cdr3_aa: ASSRSGAGGTEAF
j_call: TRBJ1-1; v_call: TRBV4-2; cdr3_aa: ASSRGYEGNTEAF
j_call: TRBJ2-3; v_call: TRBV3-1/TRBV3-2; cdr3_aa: ASSPGEFPGDTQY
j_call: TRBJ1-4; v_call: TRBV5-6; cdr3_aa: ASSLAGGAQLF
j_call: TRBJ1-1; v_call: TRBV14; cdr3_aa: ASSQDQRQGNTEAF
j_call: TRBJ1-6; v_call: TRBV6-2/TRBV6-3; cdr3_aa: ASSSPGQGITSPLH
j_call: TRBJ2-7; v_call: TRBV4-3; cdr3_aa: ASSQDSWTGGYEQY
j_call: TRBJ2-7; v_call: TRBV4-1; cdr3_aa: ASSRTARETTGAGYEQY
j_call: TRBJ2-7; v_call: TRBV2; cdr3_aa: ASATGGSEQY
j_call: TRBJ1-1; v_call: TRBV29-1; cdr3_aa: SVRDRRGVNTEAF
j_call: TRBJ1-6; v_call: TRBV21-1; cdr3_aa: ASSNPGTDSPLH
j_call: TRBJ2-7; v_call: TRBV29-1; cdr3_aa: SVEGRDSDTYEQY
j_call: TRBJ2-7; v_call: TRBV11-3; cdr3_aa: ASSLGTGWYEQY
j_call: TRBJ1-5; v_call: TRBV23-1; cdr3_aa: ASSPFEIQDQPQH
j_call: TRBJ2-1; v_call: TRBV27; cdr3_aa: ASSFLAGRDYEQF
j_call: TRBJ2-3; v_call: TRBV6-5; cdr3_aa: ASRWSPSTDTQY
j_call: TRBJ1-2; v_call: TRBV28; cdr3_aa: ATKSTGYGYT
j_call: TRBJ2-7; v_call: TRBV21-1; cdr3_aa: ASSRRWCRGGGDYEQY
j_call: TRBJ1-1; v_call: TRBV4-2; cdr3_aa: ASSTGDEAF
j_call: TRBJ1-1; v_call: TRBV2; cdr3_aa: ASTTGVNTEAF
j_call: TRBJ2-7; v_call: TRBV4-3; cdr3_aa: ASSRHVGSGNQYEQY
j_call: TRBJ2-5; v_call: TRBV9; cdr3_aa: ASSLLPVGQVETQY
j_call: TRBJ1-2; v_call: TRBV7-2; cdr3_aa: ASSQPARAVYGYT
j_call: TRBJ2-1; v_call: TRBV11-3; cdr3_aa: ASSLDGGMRDNEQF
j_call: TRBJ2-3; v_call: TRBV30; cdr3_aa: AWRARRLAGNTDTQY
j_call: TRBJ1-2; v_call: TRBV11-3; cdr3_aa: ASSLEGWGGPYGYT
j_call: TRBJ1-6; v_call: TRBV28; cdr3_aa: ASSPFSGGGSPLH
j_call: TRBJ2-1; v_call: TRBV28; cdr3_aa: ASRLIVSGEQF
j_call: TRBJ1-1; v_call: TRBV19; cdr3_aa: ASSIEGVTEAF
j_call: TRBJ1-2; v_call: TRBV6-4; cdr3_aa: ASSDQGAVGYT